Included here is one T cell receptor beta chain sequence, with context. What antigen it recognizes has not been identified. Within one base of it there is no much larger clone, and no base qualities were kept. After removal of 0 bases from V and 9 bases from J, the junction retains 10 bases not matched to a gene. The germline V gene encodes CDR1 MGHRA and CDR2 YSYEKL. Inclusive of the bounding cysteine and phenylalanine, the CDR3 is 16 residues long. Here the CDR3 DNA is all that survives: 48 bases in frame from base 1. This sample is part of a study of blood T cell repertoires in COVID-19 (TCRdb year 2020). About the investigation overall: Samples covering the acute and convalescent phases of COVID-19 were provided by collaborators in the United States, Italy and Spain. The prospective study material was composed of cDNA or gDNA derived from T cells, B-cell-depleted T cells, or PBMCs. Deeply sampled blood TCRbeta repertoires from subjects exposed to, actively infected with, or recovered from COVID-19 were included in the dataset. A freely available public database, intended as a resource for researchers studying the immune response to SARS-CoV-2, is where the repertoires were released. Samples were obtained from the ongoing ImmuneRACE study (first 160 participants) and from about 1,300 subjects provided by 6 global collaborators. Sample metadata almost always included a de-identified subject ID, COVID-19 status, age in years and sex. Where available, HLA class I and class II types were obtained from metadata supplied by the sample provider rather than from assay-based typing. What the authors observed across the whole study: The quantity of clinical and demographic metadata differed by source and by participant and was supplied without curation.

The immunoSEQ Assay, a bias-controlled multiplex PCR, was used to amplify TCRbeta CDR3 regions from genomic DNA. Turning to the authors' computational methods: Nucleated cell counts per sample were estimated from amplification of reference gene primers within the assay. To quantify the absolute abundance of each unique TCRbeta CDR3 rearrangement, sequence reads were collapsed and filtered. For each sample, productive Simpson clonality was calculated as the square root of Simpson's diversity index across productive rearrangements. The table was pulled from immuneACCESS by TCRdb, which kept in-frame rearrangements only. Such tables lose some clones; where checked, under half of the loss comes from unresolved V genes, and the rest has no known cause. Clone size and V and J calls were adopted from that table, with D and trimming inferred from the DNA. The sample table holds some 45,000 clones, of which around 80% were seen once. The top ten clones comprise around 20% of the sample.

Each collaborating institution followed its own protocols to collect whole blood in K2EDTA tubes. For TCRbeta analysis, collaborators shipped samples as frozen whole blood, isolated PBMCs, or DNA extracted from either of those sample types. The rearrangement joined TRBV4-1 to TRBJ2-1; TRBD1 agrees with 8 junctional bases. Sequencing was carried out using peripheral blood. The sequence was obtained from a man between 65 and 85 years old with acute or convalescent COVID-19. The CDR3 protein sequence reads: CASSQDGRGLWGEQFF. The sequence in DNA is TGCGCCAGCAGCCAAGACGGCAGGGGGCTATGGGGTGAGCAGTTCTTC.